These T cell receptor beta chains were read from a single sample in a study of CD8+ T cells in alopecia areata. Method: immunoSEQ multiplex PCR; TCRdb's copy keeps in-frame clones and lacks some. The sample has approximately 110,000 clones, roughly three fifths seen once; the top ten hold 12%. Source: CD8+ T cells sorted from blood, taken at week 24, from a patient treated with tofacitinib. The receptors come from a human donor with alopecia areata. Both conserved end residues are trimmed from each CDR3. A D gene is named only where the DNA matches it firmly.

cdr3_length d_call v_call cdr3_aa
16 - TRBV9 ASSVDPRGGVSTGELF
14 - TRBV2 ASIGIVEGLQETQY
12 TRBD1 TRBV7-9 ASSPGTVSYEQY
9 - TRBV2 ASSQPSALH
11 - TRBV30 AWSMTSTDTQY
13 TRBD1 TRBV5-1 ASSLTGAPSYEQY
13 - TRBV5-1 ASSQETVGSYEQY
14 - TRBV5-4 ASIRQGDGWGTEAF
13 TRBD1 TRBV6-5 ASSLQGAGGTEQF
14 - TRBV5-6 ASSGWTTAPPGELF
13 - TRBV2 ASSVGGTDKDTQY
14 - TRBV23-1 ASSQEGPASTDTQY
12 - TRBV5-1 ASSSYRASETQY
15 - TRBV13 ASSFQDVPTGANVLT
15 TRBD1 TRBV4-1 ASSQVRQGARTGELF
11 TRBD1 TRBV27 ASSYRGAQPQH
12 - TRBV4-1 ASSQLEGNTEAF
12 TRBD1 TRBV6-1 ASDDRGKGETQY